This passage covers 19 T cell receptor beta chains from one sample sequenced in a study of molecular identifiers for immune sequencing clone quantification. TCRdb ran MiXCR on the PCR reads and lists one entry per CDR3 protein. The table records 550,000 to 750,000 distinct CDR3 sequences, around 20% of them present only once. Material: naive CD8+ T cells from blood, with Jurkat cell RNA spiked in. The sample's subset: FACS-sorted CD8+CD4-CCR7+CD45RA+ naive T cells. These TCRs come from a human donor in good health. Some libraries in this study had Jurkat cell RNA spiked in.

Worth noting for this clonotype: Possible read error: a much larger clone is one base away. This sequence joins TRBV12-3 or TRBV12-4 and TRBJ1-5; possibly TRBD1 for D (6 bases). The length of the CDR3 is 16 residues. The CDR3 coding sequence is TGTGCCAGCAGCCCAGGGGTTGTCTCGAGTCATCAGCCCCAGCGTTTT. Translation: CASSPGVVSSHQPQRF.

In its sample, this clonotype was seen many times. The chain joins TRBV23-1 to TRBJ1-1; no clear D. TRBV23-1 is marked as an open reading frame, function uncertain. V was trimmed by 0 bases and J by 1 base, leaving 15 bases between them. The CDR3 length is 17 residues. As DNA, the CDR3 is TGCGCCAGCAGTCAATCGAATTGGCGGTTTCCGAACACTGAAGCTTTCTTT. Its protein is CASSQSNWRFPNTEAFF.

The table lists this clonotype with many counts. This chain connects TRBV15 to TRBJ1-6, with D possibly TRBD1 on 5 matching bases. The CDR3 totals 13 residues. The germline V and J ends were trimmed by 1 base and 7 bases, with 5 bases remaining between them. Germline assignment: CDR1 LNHNV and CDR2 YYDKDF (reference sequence). In DNA form, the CDR3 reads TGTGCCACCAGCAGAGCAGGGAATTCACCCCTCCACTTT. This sequence encodes CATSRAGNSPLHF.

This clonotype was detected many times. The V gene is TRBV2, the J gene TRBJ2-3; 8 positions match TRBD2. This CDR3 region has 15 residues. The V and J ends lost 8 bases and 6 bases, in that order; junction bases with no gene match: 13. Germline CDR1 SNHLY, CDR2 FYNNEI. CDR3 region: CASQEGAGVVDTQYF. The CDR3 DNA follows: TGTGCCAGCCAAGAGGGAGCGGGAGTAGTCGATACGCAGTATTTT.

A note on this clonotype: Since a much larger clone is just one base distant, this may be a read error. The chain joins TRBV28 to TRBJ2-7; D unclear. Germline CDR1 is MDHEN and CDR2 is SYDVKM. The CDR3 loop spans 12 amino acids. CDR3 in DNA: TGTGCCGGCAGTTTCCCTACCTACGAGCAGTACTTC. It encodes CAGSFPTYEQYF.

This clonotype occurred many times. CDR3 in amino acids: CASSLRQANTEAFF. In nucleotides, the CDR3 is TGCGCCAGCAGCCTTAGACAGGCGAACACTGAAGCTTTCTTT. The chain employs TRBV4-1 and TRBJ1-1; maybe TRBD1 (6 bases). This CDR3 is built from 14 residues. Per the germline V gene, CDR1 is MGHRA and CDR2 is YSYEKL. Trimming removed 4 bases from V and 1 base from J, with 10 bases in between.

This clonotype was seen repeatedly, ten times or more. The gene calls are TRBV20-1 and TRBJ2-3; D is possibly TRBD2 (6 bases). Germline assignment: CDR1 DFQATT and CDR2 SNEGSKA (reference sequence). Trimming stripped 0 bases from V and 0 bases from J, with 13 bases between. The CDR3 consists of 16 residues. CDR3 region: CSARDPLRESTDTQYF. CDR3 bases: TGCAGTGCTAGAGACCCTCTACGGGAGAGCACAGATACGCAGTATTTT.

In this sample, this clonotype turned up many times. The chain uses TRBV14 and TRBJ2-7, with no clear D. This CDR3 is built from 11 residues. Germline V lookup: CDR1 SGHDN, CDR2 FVKESK. The V and J ends lost 1 base and 2 bases respectively, with 0 bases between them. The CDR3 bases are TGTGCCAGCAGCCAAGCCTACGAGCAGTACTTC. It specifies CASSQAYEQYF.

In this sample, this clonotype turned up many times. CDR3 sequence (DNA): TGTGCCAGCAGTCTCGGGGGGGCCGCCGGGGAGCTGTTTTTT. It codes for CASSLGGAAGELFF. The V and J genes are TRBV6-5 and TRBJ2-2; the match to TRBD2 covers 8 bases. The ends lost 5 bases at V and 6 bases at J; junction bases unmatched: 5. This CDR3 contains 14 residues. The germline gives CDR1 MNHEY, CDR2 SVGAGI.

The chain has TRBV19 and TRBJ1-2; tentative D call: TRBD1 (5 bases). The V gene's germline CDR1 is LNHDA and CDR2 SQIVND (reference sequence). The CDR3 runs to 14 residues. V was cut by 3 bases and J by 1 base, with 9 bases left in between. CDR3 protein: CASSIGAGNYGYTF. CDR3 DNA sequence: TGTGCCAGTAGTATTGGGGCGGGTAACTATGGCTACACCTTC.

This clonotype was counted many times. The chain joins TRBV27 to TRBJ1-2; D not resolved. The CDR3 runs 14 residues. Per the germline V gene, CDR1 is MNHEY and CDR2 is SMNVEV (reference sequence). Trimming cost V 3 bases and J 0 bases, with 8 bases left between them. Here the CDR3 reads CASSFKWTNYGYTF. In DNA, the CDR3 is TGTGCCAGCAGTTTCAAGTGGACTAACTATGGCTACACCTTC.

This clonotype was seen a few times. The chain uses TRBV7-9 and TRBJ1-4, with 8 bases aligning to TRBD1. This CDR3 comprises 14 residues. The germline V gene encodes CDR1 SEHNR and CDR2 FQNEAQ (reference sequence). V lost 3 bases and J lost 10; bases outside the gene matches: 7. The CDR3 here is CASSLSRGPAKLFF. The CDR3 region has the DNA TGTGCCAGCAGCTTGTCCAGGGGGCCCGCAAAACTGTTTTTT.

The chain recombines TRBV19 with TRBJ2-5; TRBD2 aligns across 15 bases. This CDR3 has 17 residues. The germline gives CDR1 LNHDA, CDR2 SQIVND (reference sequence). J gave up 5 bases and V 3 bases, and 7 bases lay outside the gene matches. CDR3 amino acids: CASSIRTSGGALETQYF. Here the CDR3 DNA reads TGTGCCAGTAGTATCAGGACTAGCGGGGGGGCCCTTGAGACCCAGTACTTC.

Of note for this clonotype: This likely came from a read error, as a far larger clone is one base away. The genes are TRBV7-6 and TRBJ1-1, with D unclear. The CDR3 is 12 residues long. The germline V gene encodes CDR1 SGHVS and CDR2 FNYEAQ. As DNA, the CDR3 is TGTGTCAGCAGCACACCAAACACTGAAGCTTTCTTT. Residues: CVSSTPNTEAFF.

Note on this clonotype: At one end the junction does not follow the germline gene, possibly because of a read error. The chain carries TRBV3-1 and TRBJ2-4; D uncertain. The germline V gene has CDR1 LGHDT and CDR2 YNNKEL (reference sequence). CDR3 length equals 16 residues. The CDR3 DNA reads as TGTACCAGCAGCCCCGGGTCCCGCCTAGCCAAAAACATTCAGTACTTC. It is translated as CTSSPGSRLAKNIQYF.

This clonotype was counted at least ten times. The chain recombines TRBV20-1 with TRBJ2-7; tentatively, D is TRBD2 (6 bases). The germline V gene has CDR1 DFQATT and CDR2 SNEGSKA (reference sequence). The CDR3 consists of 11 residues. V was shortened by 3 bases and J by 5 bases, with 8 bases between the two germline ends. This CDR3 is CSASSGDEQYF. The CDR3 bases are TGCAGTGCTAGTTCGGGAGACGAGCAGTACTTC.

At least ten counts were recorded for this clonotype. CDR3 sequence: CASSYEQGSEAFF. CDR3 DNA sequence: TGTGCCAGCAGTTACGAACAGGGCTCTGAAGCTTTCTTT. The rearrangement joins TRBV6-2 or TRBV6-3 to TRBJ1-1, with D possibly being TRBD1 (6 bases). Looked up from germline, CDR1 is MNHEY and CDR2 is SVGEGT. The V gene lost 2 bases and the J gene lost 6 bases, with 10 bases spanning the gap. This CDR3 is built from 13 residues.

At least ten counts were recorded for this clonotype. The chain carries TRBV6-2 or TRBV6-3 and TRBJ1-5; D gene unclear. The length of the CDR3 is 14 residues. Germline V lookup: CDR1 MNHEY, CDR2 SVGEGT. Deletions cut 6 bases from V and 4 bases from J, with 13 bases between. CDR3 sequence: CASSSIFGNQPQHF. In DNA, the CDR3 is TGTGCCAGCAGCTCCATTTTCGGGAATCAGCCCCAGCATTTT.

This clonotype was seen many times. V and J are TRBV19 and TRBJ2-3, with 10 bases fitting TRBD2. The J segment lost 8 bases and the V segment lost 1 base, leaving 6 bases of the junction unmatched. The CDR3 spans 15 residues. CDR1 and CDR2 (germline): LNHDA, SQIVND (reference sequence). The CDR3 bases are TGTGCCAGTAGTATAGCAAGCGGGGGGGAGGGTACGCAGTATTTT. Its protein product is CASSIASGGEGTQYF. The full variable domain, in which reference TRBV19 and TRBJ2-3 provide the parts outside the CDR3, is DGGITQSPKYLFRKEGQNVTLSCEQNLNHDAMYWYRQDPGQGLRLIYYSQIVNDFQKGDIAEGYSVSREKKESFPLTVTSAQKNPTAFYLCASSIASGGEGTQYFGPGTRLTVL.